Below, 2 T cell receptor beta chains from the same sample are listed, as sequenced in a study of T cell repertoires in cytomegalovirus infection. TCRdb re-analysed the reads in MiXCR, keeping a single row per CDR3 protein. The sample includes fewer than 150,000 distinct CDR3 sequences, around 31% of them seen just once. For these receptors, no antigen is known. This specimen consisted of CD8+ T cells from cultured PBMCs, obtained from culture after CMV antigen stimulation. The receptors originated from a human donor in good health (CMV status not recorded). Some clones in this sample may be carry-over from other donors' samples.

The chain couples TRBV12-3 or TRBV12-4 to TRBJ1-1, with D tentatively TRBD1 (5 bases). The CDR3 is made up of 13 amino acids. The V end was cut by 3 bases, the J end by 6 bases, with 11 bases between. The CDR3 DNA follows: TGTGCCAGCAGTTTGACAGTCATGCCTGAAGCTTTCTTT. As protein: CASSLTVMPEAFF.

V and J are TRBV7-6 and TRBJ2-5; D call uncertain. V was shortened by 1 base and J by 0 bases, with 12 bases between the two germline ends. The germline gives CDR1 SGHVS, CDR2 FNYEAQ. The CDR3 runs 16 residues. The CDR3 spells CASSLVETSYQETQYF. Here the CDR3 DNA reads TGTGCCAGCAGCTTAGTAGAGACTTCGTACCAAGAGACCCAGTACTTC.